These T cell receptor beta chains were read from a single sample in a study of T cell responses to AZD1222 COVID-19 vaccine. Assay: immunoSEQ multiplex PCR; the TCRdb copy retains only in-frame clones and omits some. The table shows 100,000 to 150,000 clones, with 84% occurring only once. Sequencing was performed on peripheral blood, taken 28 days after the second AZD1222 dose. The source of these receptors is an adult who received the AZD1222 COVID-19 vaccine. CDR3s include the opening cysteine and the closing phenylalanine or tryptophan. The order of the fields is J gene, V gene, clone size, CDR3 protein. Size values are once, few and many counts, or a class for expanded clones, and some rows have none.

>TRBJ2-7|TRBV30|.
CAWTTGANEQYF
>TRBJ2-7|TRBV2|.
CASSDVGSSYEQYF
>TRBJ1-6|TRBV4-3|.
CASSRTVNSPLHF
>TRBJ1-3|TRBV28|.
CASSFGFPGTGAVSRNTIYF
>TRBJ2-7|TRBV28|.
CASSPGVAYEQYF
>TRBJ1-2|TRBV28|.
CASSLKGYGYTF
>TRBJ1-2|TRBV28|once
CASSLSRTGDYGYTF
>TRBJ1-2|TRBV28|once
CASSVTSQGGYGYTF
>TRBJ2-1|TRBV10-1|once
CASSVGSRYNEQFF
>TRBJ1-1|TRBV4-3|.
CASSQEGNRDTEAFF
>TRBJ1-2|TRBV7-9|.
CASSLPGPNYGYTF
>TRBJ1-6|TRBV6-1|.
CASSEKGSGSPLHF
>TRBJ1-1|TRBV2|once
CASSEAVRSLNTEAFF
>TRBJ2-5|TRBV18|.
CASSPGSQETQYF
>TRBJ2-7|TRBV5-1|.
CASSLGGYEQYF
>TRBJ1-2|TRBV3-1/TRBV3-2|few
CASSPGQGPSYGYTF
>TRBJ1-1|TRBV28|.
CASRPGQGLVAFF
>TRBJ1-2|TRBV19|.
CASSSGWGDGTF
>TRBJ1-1|TRBV7-2|.
CASSLLQGIEAFF
>TRBJ1-3|TRBV28|.
CASSFAGSGNTIYF
>TRBJ1-1|TRBV11-2|.
CASSPGGTEAFF
>TRBJ1-1|TRBV15|.
CATRDPPMNTEAFF
>TRBJ1-1|TRBV7-2|.
CASSLVGASEAFF
>TRBJ2-7|TRBV5-4|.
CASSLAGLAGTYEQYF
>TRBJ1-2|TRBV7-2|.
CASSAYPNYGYTF
>TRBJ1-5|TRBV4-1|.
CASSQDSSSGSQHF
>TRBJ2-7|TRBV27|.
CASSLSSGHSYEQYF
>TRBJ2-3|TRBV6-6|.
CVTSRGADTQYF
>TRBJ1-2|TRBV7-2|.
CASSSGQGRRGYTF
>TRBJ1-6|TRBV30|.
CAWSVAELGVSPLHF
>TRBJ1-5|TRBV27|few
CASAVLGQPQHF
>TRBJ2-2|TRBV19|.
CASSIGRGGELFF
>TRBJ1-1|TRBV3-1/TRBV3-2|.
CASSRKTGLNTEAFF
>TRBJ1-6|TRBV6-5|.
CASSTTGGDNSPLHF
>TRBJ1-1|TRBV19|few
CASSIRRQDPEVQNTEAFF
>TRBJ1-5|TRBV11-2|.
CASSRNAGLSQPQHF
>TRBJ1-2|TRBV7-2|.
CASSLPPGSGPYGYTF
>TRBJ1-1|TRBV6-2/TRBV6-3|.
CASSFKQGMRTEAFF